This T cell receptor beta chain was captured in a study of blood T cell repertoires in COVID-19. Study at large: The United States, Italy and Spain provided the acute and convalescent COVID-19 samples. The analysed material was cDNA or gDNA that came from T cells, B-cell-depleted T cells, or PBMCs.

The length of the CDR3 is 16 residues. V was clipped by 2 bases and J by 1 base, with 14 bases between them. Germline V CDR1 and CDR2: SEHNR, FQNEAQ (reference sequence). Original methodology: Using reference gene primer amplification, nucleated cell counts were estimated. Assay: immunoSEQ multiplex PCR; the TCRdb copy retains only in-frame clones and omits some. That table supplies the V and J calls and clone size; D and trimming were determined from the DNA. The table lists a few hundred thousand clones, 70% to 90% of them singletons. Source material: peripheral blood. This clonotype was sampled from a man between 18 and 35 years old who had recovered from COVID-19. The rearrangement links TRBV7-9 to TRBJ1-1; D is undetermined. CDR3 in amino acids: CASSLLAHQENTEAFF. The CDR3 DNA follows: TGTGCCAGCAGCTTATTAGCACACCAAGAGAACACTGAAGCTTTCTTT.